A selection of T cell receptor beta chains follows, all from one sample in a study of shared clonotypes between healthy human individuals. Only in-frame clones appear in the TCRdb table, and some are missing; sequencing was by immunoSEQ multiplex PCR. The data hold some 2 million clones, with 85% to 95% observed a single time. Material for sequencing was naive CD8+ T cells sorted from blood. The receptors were gathered from a young man in good health. Both conserved end residues are part of each CDR3. D genes are given only for firm matches. Clone size, where shown, is once, few, many, or a class for clones that have expanded.

clone_size: -; d_call: -; v_call: TRBV28; j_call: TRBJ2-7; cdr3_nt: TGTGCCAGCAGTCGGAACCGGGACAACTACGAGCAGTACTTC; cdr3_aa: CASSRNRDNYEQYF
clone_size: -; d_call: -; v_call: TRBV7-9; j_call: TRBJ2-1; cdr3_nt: TGTGCCAGCCAGGGGAATGAGCAGTTCTTC; cdr3_aa: CASQGNEQFF
clone_size: -; d_call: -; v_call: TRBV4-1; j_call: TRBJ1-1; cdr3_nt: TGCGCCAGCAGCCACGGGGGGGGGAACACTGAAGCTTTCTTT; cdr3_aa: CASSHGGGNTEAFF
clone_size: once; d_call: -; v_call: TRBV11-3; j_call: TRBJ1-2; cdr3_nt: TGTGCCAGCAGCTTAAGGCGGCAGCACTATGGCTACACCTTC; cdr3_aa: CASSLRRQHYGYTF
clone_size: once; d_call: -; v_call: TRBV6-1; j_call: TRBJ1-5; cdr3_nt: TGTGCCAGCAGTGACCCCGGTAAAGGGGAGCCGTATCAGCCCCAGCATTTT; cdr3_aa: CASSDPGKGEPYQPQHF
clone_size: -; d_call: TRBD1; v_call: TRBV28; j_call: TRBJ2-6; cdr3_nt: TGTGCCAGCAGTATGGACAGGGCACCTGGGGCCAACGTCCTGACTTTC; cdr3_aa: CASSMDRAPGANVLTF
clone_size: -; d_call: -; v_call: TRBV6-1; j_call: TRBJ2-1; cdr3_nt: TGTGCCAGCAGTGGGTTCGCGGGGGCCAACAATGAGCAGTTCTTC; cdr3_aa: CASSGFAGANNEQFF
clone_size: -; d_call: -; v_call: TRBV6-1; j_call: TRBJ1-2; cdr3_nt: TGTGCCAGCAGTGTGGGTGACATTAACTATGGCTACACCTTC; cdr3_aa: CASSVGDINYGYTF
clone_size: -; d_call: -; v_call: TRBV30; j_call: TRBJ1-5; cdr3_nt: TGTGCCTGGAGTGGAGGGGTTCATAGCAATCAGCCCCAGCATTTT; cdr3_aa: CAWSGGVHSNQPQHF
clone_size: -; d_call: -; v_call: TRBV28; j_call: TRBJ1-2; cdr3_nt: TGTGCCAGCAGTTCAGTCGTCGTTTGGGCAGGTCCCCTTTCGTCATATGGCTACACCTTC; cdr3_aa: CASSSVVVWAGPLSSYGYTF
clone_size: -; d_call: -; v_call: TRBV19; j_call: TRBJ2-7; cdr3_nt: TGTGCCAGTAGTATAGCGAACGACGGATACGAGCAGTACTTC; cdr3_aa: CASSIANDGYEQYF
clone_size: -; d_call: TRBD1; v_call: TRBV2; j_call: TRBJ2-1; cdr3_nt: TGTGCCAGCAGTGAAGTTACAGGGGGCTCCTACAATGAGCAGTTCTTC; cdr3_aa: CASSEVTGGSYNEQFF
clone_size: few; d_call: -; v_call: TRBV19; j_call: TRBJ1-6; cdr3_nt: TGTGCCAGTAGTAACCTCGCCGGTTACAGTTCTAATTCACCCCTCCACTTT; cdr3_aa: CASSNLAGYSSNSPLHF
clone_size: -; d_call: TRBD1; v_call: TRBV9; j_call: TRBJ2-7; cdr3_nt: TGTGCCAGCAGCGCAGGACAGGGGGCCGACGAGCAGTACTTC; cdr3_aa: CASSAGQGADEQYF
clone_size: -; d_call: -; v_call: TRBV4-1; j_call: TRBJ1-1; cdr3_nt: TGCGCCAGCAGCCAAGAACGGGCAGTCGGTTTGATGAACACTGAAGCTTTCTTT; cdr3_aa: CASSQERAVGLMNTEAFF
clone_size: -; d_call: -; v_call: TRBV16; j_call: TRBJ2-7; cdr3_nt: TGTGCCAGCAGCCAAAGCGCCGCCTCCTACGAGCAGTACTTC; cdr3_aa: CASSQSAASYEQYF
clone_size: -; d_call: -; v_call: TRBV28; j_call: TRBJ1-2; cdr3_nt: TGTGCCAGCAGTCGCAGGGTGACTGGCTACACCTTC; cdr3_aa: CASSRRVTGYTF
clone_size: once; d_call: -; v_call: TRBV30; j_call: TRBJ1-4; cdr3_nt: TGTGCCTGGAGCAGGGCAGGGGAAAAACTGTTTTTT; cdr3_aa: CAWSRAGEKLFF
clone_size: -; d_call: -; v_call: TRBV6-5; j_call: TRBJ1-3; cdr3_nt: TGTGCCAGCAGTTACTCGAGAGGGACTGGAAACACCATATATTTT; cdr3_aa: CASSYSRGTGNTIYF
clone_size: -; d_call: -; v_call: TRBV10-3; j_call: TRBJ2-7; cdr3_nt: TGTGCCATCAGTGAGTCGGGCTCCTACGAGCAGTACTTC; cdr3_aa: CAISESGSYEQYF
clone_size: -; d_call: -; v_call: TRBV5-8; j_call: TRBJ1-2; cdr3_nt: TGTGCCAGCAGCTTGGCCCCGGGGGGCGGCGGCTACACCTTC; cdr3_aa: CASSLAPGGGGYTF
clone_size: -; d_call: -; v_call: TRBV11-1; j_call: TRBJ1-1; cdr3_nt: TGTGCCAGCAGCTTCGTCGGCAAGACCACTGAAGCTTTCTTT; cdr3_aa: CASSFVGKTTEAFF
clone_size: -; d_call: -; v_call: TRBV4-1; j_call: TRBJ2-1; cdr3_nt: TGCGCCAGCAGCCAAATGGCGGATGACTACAATGAGCAGTTCTTC; cdr3_aa: CASSQMADDYNEQFF
clone_size: -; d_call: -; v_call: TRBV6-5; j_call: TRBJ1-5; cdr3_nt: TGTGCCACCAGAGACCAGGGCTATAGCAATCAGCCCCAGCATTTT; cdr3_aa: CATRDQGYSNQPQHF
clone_size: -; d_call: -; v_call: TRBV14; j_call: TRBJ1-1; cdr3_nt: TGTGCCAGCAGCCTAAGGATAGGGAGCATGAACACTGAAGCTTTCTTT; cdr3_aa: CASSLRIGSMNTEAFF
clone_size: once; d_call: TRBD2; v_call: TRBV11-2; j_call: TRBJ2-7; cdr3_nt: TGTGCCAGCAGCTTAGTGTCAGCGGGGGGTCCCTACGAGCAGTACTTC; cdr3_aa: CASSLVSAGGPYEQYF
clone_size: -; d_call: -; v_call: TRBV2; j_call: TRBJ1-5; cdr3_nt: TGTGCCAGCAGTCCAGGGGCCATTAGCAATCAGCCCCAGCATTTT; cdr3_aa: CASSPGAISNQPQHF
clone_size: -; d_call: -; v_call: TRBV19; j_call: TRBJ2-7; cdr3_nt: TGTGCCAGTAGTACCGGGATACTCCTCTCCTACGAGCAGTACTTC; cdr3_aa: CASSTGILLSYEQYF
clone_size: -; d_call: -; v_call: TRBV10-2; j_call: TRBJ2-5; cdr3_nt: TGCGCCAGCAGTGAGGGCCCGCCTAGGTACCAAGAGACCCAGTACTTC; cdr3_aa: CASSEGPPRYQETQYF
clone_size: -; d_call: -; v_call: TRBV7-9; j_call: TRBJ2-1; cdr3_nt: TGTGCCAGCCCCGAGGGGGAGTCTGGTGAGCAGTTCTTC; cdr3_aa: CASPEGESGEQFF
clone_size: -; d_call: TRBD2; v_call: TRBV5-4; j_call: TRBJ2-7; cdr3_nt: TGTGCCAGCAGCCCCCGGGGGGGGAACGAGCAGTACTTC; cdr3_aa: CASSPRGGNEQYF
clone_size: -; d_call: -; v_call: TRBV10-2; j_call: TRBJ2-1; cdr3_nt: TGCGCCAGCAGTGACGGAGTTAGTGAGCAGTTCTTC; cdr3_aa: CASSDGVSEQFF
clone_size: -; d_call: -; v_call: TRBV27; j_call: TRBJ2-5; cdr3_nt: TGTGCCAGCAGTTTATTTGCCGGGACCGAAGAGACCCAGTACTTC; cdr3_aa: CASSLFAGTEETQYF
clone_size: -; d_call: TRBD2; v_call: TRBV6-6; j_call: TRBJ2-5; cdr3_nt: TGTGCCAGCAGTTACCTTGGACTAGCGGGAGAAGAGACCCAGTACTTC; cdr3_aa: CASSYLGLAGEETQYF
clone_size: -; d_call: -; v_call: TRBV15; j_call: TRBJ2-3; cdr3_nt: TGTGCCCCGGGGGCCACAGATACGCAGTATTTT; cdr3_aa: CAPGATDTQYF
clone_size: once; d_call: TRBD2; v_call: TRBV10-3; j_call: TRBJ2-7; cdr3_nt: TGTGCCATCAGTGAGTCTGGACTAGCGGGAACGGGCGAGCAGTACTTC; cdr3_aa: CAISESGLAGTGEQYF
clone_size: -; d_call: TRBD1; v_call: TRBV29-1; j_call: TRBJ1-2; cdr3_nt: TGCAGCGTTGTCACCGGGACAGGGGGCGACTATGGCTACACCTTC; cdr3_aa: CSVVTGTGGDYGYTF
clone_size: -; d_call: -; v_call: TRBV13; j_call: TRBJ2-3; cdr3_nt: TGTGCCAGCAGCGGGTCTAGCACAGATACGCAGTATTTT; cdr3_aa: CASSGSSTDTQYF
clone_size: once; d_call: TRBD2; v_call: TRBV4-1; j_call: TRBJ2-7; cdr3_nt: TGCGCCAGCAGCCAAGATACCGCGGGGTTAGCGGGGGCTTTCTACGAGCAGTACTTC; cdr3_aa: CASSQDTAGLAGAFYEQYF
clone_size: once; d_call: TRBD1; v_call: TRBV25-1; j_call: TRBJ2-1; cdr3_nt: TGTGCCAGCAGTGAATCAGGGGGCCTATCCTACAATGAGCAGTTCTTC; cdr3_aa: CASSESGGLSYNEQFF
clone_size: -; d_call: TRBD1; v_call: TRBV27; j_call: TRBJ1-5; cdr3_nt: TGTGCCAGCAGTTTAGGACAGGGGTGGAATCAGCCCCAGCATTTT; cdr3_aa: CASSLGQGWNQPQHF
clone_size: -; d_call: -; v_call: TRBV7-9; j_call: TRBJ2-7; cdr3_nt: TGTGCCAGCAGCTGTACGGCACGGACTCTTAAGGACGAGCAGTACTTC; cdr3_aa: CASSCTARTLKDEQYF
clone_size: -; d_call: -; v_call: TRBV30; j_call: TRBJ1-1; cdr3_nt: TGTGCCTGGAGTGTAGCTGGCCAAAACACTGAAGCTTTCTTT; cdr3_aa: CAWSVAGQNTEAFF
clone_size: -; d_call: TRBD2; v_call: TRBV27; j_call: TRBJ2-5; cdr3_nt: TGTGCCAGCAGTTTAGGGACTAGCGGGGGAAGCATCCAAGAGACCCAGTACTTC; cdr3_aa: CASSLGTSGGSIQETQYF
clone_size: -; d_call: -; v_call: TRBV19; j_call: TRBJ2-1; cdr3_nt: TGTGCCAGTAAAGACGGGTACTACAATGAGCAGTTCTTC; cdr3_aa: CASKDGYYNEQFF
clone_size: -; d_call: -; v_call: TRBV6-5; j_call: TRBJ2-7; cdr3_nt: TGTGCCACCCGGGACATGGACTACGAGCAGTACTTC; cdr3_aa: CATRDMDYEQYF
clone_size: -; d_call: -; v_call: TRBV7-9; j_call: TRBJ2-1; cdr3_nt: TGTGCCAGCAGCTCGTTGAAGGGTGAGCAGTTCTTC; cdr3_aa: CASSSLKGEQFF
clone_size: -; d_call: -; v_call: TRBV6-5; j_call: TRBJ2-7; cdr3_nt: TGTGCCAGCAGTTCTTTACAGGCGGTGGGCGAGCAGTACTTC; cdr3_aa: CASSSLQAVGEQYF